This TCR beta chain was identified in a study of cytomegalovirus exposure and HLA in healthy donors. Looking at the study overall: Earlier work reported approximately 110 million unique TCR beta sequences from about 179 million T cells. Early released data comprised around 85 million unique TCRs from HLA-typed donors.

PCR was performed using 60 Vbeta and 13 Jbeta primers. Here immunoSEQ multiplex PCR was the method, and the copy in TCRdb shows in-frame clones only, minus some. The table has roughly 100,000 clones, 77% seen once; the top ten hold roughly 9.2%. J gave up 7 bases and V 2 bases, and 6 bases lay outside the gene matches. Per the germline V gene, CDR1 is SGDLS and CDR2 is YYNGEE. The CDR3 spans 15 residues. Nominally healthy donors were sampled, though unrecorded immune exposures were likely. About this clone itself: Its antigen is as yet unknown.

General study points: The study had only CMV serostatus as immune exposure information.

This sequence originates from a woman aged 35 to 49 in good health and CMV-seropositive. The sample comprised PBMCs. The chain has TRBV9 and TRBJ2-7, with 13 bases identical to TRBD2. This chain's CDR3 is CASSVEPGLAGEQYF. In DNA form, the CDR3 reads TGTGCCAGCAGCGTCGAGCCGGGACTAGCGGGGGAGCAGTACTTC.